Following are 11 T cell receptor beta chains from one sample sequenced in a study of blood T cell repertoires in COVID-19. The data were produced by immunoSEQ multiplex PCR, yet TCRdb's version contains in-frame clones alone and is incomplete. The sample yields 100,000 to 140,000 clones, 70% to 90% seen once. Sequenced: peripheral blood. All receptors come from a man in his fifties with active or convalescent COVID-19.

V and J are TRBV5-5 and TRBJ2-4; perhaps TRBD1 as D (6 bases). This CDR3 comprises 13 residues. CDR1 is SGHKS and CDR2 is YYEKEE in the germline V gene (reference sequence). Trimming removed 2 bases from V and 8 bases from J, with 11 bases in between. DNA for the CDR3: TGTGCCAGCAGCTTTTGGCAGGGGCACATTCAGTACTTC. It translates to CASSFWQGHIQYF.

The chain has TRBV2 and TRBJ1-4; 7 bases are a match to TRBD1. This CDR3 has 18 amino acids. V was clipped by 4 bases and J by 0 bases; unmatched bases: 11. The V gene's germline CDR1 is SNHLY and CDR2 FYNNEI. The CDR3 DNA sequence: TGTGCCAGCAGTGCAATTCCCGGGACAGCCGCAACTAATGAAAAACTGTTTTTT. Translation: CASSAIPGTAATNEKLFF.

This clone was seen a few times. The V call is TRBV7-6, the J call TRBJ2-1; a possible D gene is TRBD1 (5 bases). V was pared by 0 bases and J by 2 bases, with 8 bases between. The CDR3 consists of 15 residues. CDR1 is SGHVS, CDR2 FNYEAQ, per germline. This CDR3 is CASSLAQGAYNEQFF. CDR3 DNA sequence: TGTGCCAGCAGCTTAGCGCAAGGGGCCTACAATGAGCAGTTCTTC.

The V gene is TRBV28, the J gene TRBJ2-7, with 13 bases lining up with TRBD2. V gave up 4 bases and J gave up 2 bases; unmatched junction bases: 5. This CDR3 spans 16 amino acids. CDR1 is MDHEN and CDR2 is SYDVKM in the germline V gene. CDR3 in amino acids: CASSSPGLAGTYEQYF. CDR3 bases: TGTGCCAGCAGTTCACCGGGACTAGCGGGGACCTACGAGCAGTACTTC.

This chain joins TRBV5-4 and TRBJ2-7; 8 bases match TRBD2. Germline-derived CDR1 and CDR2 are SGHNT and YYREEE (reference sequence). The CDR3 has 14 residues. After removal of 4 bases from V and 6 bases from J, the junction contained 9 bases not matched to a gene. The CDR3 DNA reads as TGTGCCAGCAGCACGAGCAGCGGGAGCATCGAGCAGTACTTC. Its translation: CASSTSSGSIEQYF.

This chain uses TRBV5-6 with TRBJ1-1, with D perhaps TRBD1 (5 bases). V gave up 4 bases and J gave up 8 bases, with 15 bases separating them. The germline CDR1 and CDR2 sequences are SGHDT and YYEEEE. CDR3 size: 13 residues. CDR3 residues: CASSGDRIQEAFF. DNA of the CDR3: TGTGCCAGCAGCGGAGACAGAATCCAAGAAGCTTTCTTT.

The chain couples TRBV13 to TRBJ1-2; D possibly corresponds to TRBD1 (6 bases). CDR1 is PRHDT, CDR2 FYEKMQ, per germline (reference sequence). The CDR3 runs to 15 residues. Trimming removed 5 bases from V and 3 bases from J, with 16 bases in between. CDR3 residues: CASSPRAQGYYGYTF. The CDR3 DNA follows: TGTGCCAGCAGCCCCCGGGCACAGGGATACTATGGCTACACCTTC.

The DNA for the CDR3 is TGCGCCAGCAGCTTGCTAGCGGGAGTGTCCTACAATGAGCAGTTCTTC. It encodes CASSLLAGVSYNEQFF. J is TRBJ2-1 and V is TRBV5-1; TRBD2 matches 10 bases. J gave up 1 base and V 1 base, and 2 bases lay outside the gene matches. The length of the CDR3 is 16 residues. CDR1 SGHRS and CDR2 YFSETQ come from the germline V gene.

The chain carries TRBV6-1 and TRBJ2-1; perhaps TRBD1 as D (6 bases). This CDR3 has 15 residues. CDR1 and CDR2 (germline): MNHNS, SASEGT. V lost 2 bases, J lost 5 bases, and 13 bases lay in between. This CDR3 is CASSEHPGADNEQFF. CDR3 nucleotides: TGTGCCAGCAGTGAACATCCAGGGGCCGACAATGAGCAGTTCTTC.

The chain is built from TRBV28 and TRBJ2-7; D possibly corresponds to TRBD2 (6 bases). CDR1 and CDR2 from the germline V gene are MDHEN and SYDVKM. CDR3 length: 14 amino acids. Trimming took off 4 bases at V and 0 bases at J, with 10 bases between the two ends. In DNA, the CDR3 is TGTGCCAGCAGTTACGGGACTTCCTCCTACGAGCAGTACTTC. Protein product: CASSYGTSSYEQYF.

V is TRBV5-4 and J is TRBJ2-3; possible D gene TRBD2, 6 bases. Germline V gives CDR1 SGHNT, CDR2 YYREEE (reference sequence). With 4 bases removed from V and 5 bases from J, the gap between germline ends came to 14 bases. There are 14 residues in the CDR3. CDR3 sequence reads: CASSQELAVDTQYF. In nucleotides, the CDR3 is TGTGCCAGCAGCCAGGAACTAGCCGTAGATACGCAGTATTTT.